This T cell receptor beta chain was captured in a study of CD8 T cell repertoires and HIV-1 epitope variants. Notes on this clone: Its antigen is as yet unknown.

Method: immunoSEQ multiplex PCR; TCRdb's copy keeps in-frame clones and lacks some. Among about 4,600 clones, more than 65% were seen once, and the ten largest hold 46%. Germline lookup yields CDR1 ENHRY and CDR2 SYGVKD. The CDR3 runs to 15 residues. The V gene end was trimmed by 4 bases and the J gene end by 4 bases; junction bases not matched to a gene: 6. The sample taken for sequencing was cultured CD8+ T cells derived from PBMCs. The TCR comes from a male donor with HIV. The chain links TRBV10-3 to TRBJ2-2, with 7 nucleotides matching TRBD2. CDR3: CAISGVLASTGELFF. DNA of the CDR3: TGTGCCATCAGTGGAGTACTAGCGAGCACCGGGGAGCTGTTTTTT.